This T cell receptor beta chain comes out of a study of post-analysis software for immune sequencing data. Prepared TCR beta cDNA libraries contained unique molecular identifiers. Via MiXCR, TCRdb re-called the PCR reads, giving one row per CDR3 protein. The table includes fewer than 600,000 distinct CDR3 sequences, roughly 45% detected once. The specimen sequenced was blood. The TCR originated in a girl between 10 and 17 years old with multiple sclerosis.

The CDR3 loop is CASSVERTINEQFF. CDR3 nucleotides: TGTGCCAGCAGCGTAGAGAGGACTATCAATGAGCAGTTCTTC. V gene TRBV9 combines with J gene TRBJ2-1; possibly TRBD2 for D (6 bases). Germline V gives CDR1 SGDLS, CDR2 YYNGEE. Between the trimmed V and J ends, which lost 0 bases and 6 bases, there was a span of 10 bases. CDR3 length: 14 residues.